The source of this T cell receptor (beta chain) is a study of identical twins. This clonotype has just a few counts. Its antigen is not known. Healthy Caucasians supplied all donations. TCRdb analysed the 5' RACE reads with MiXCR anew, one entry per CDR3 protein. The repertoire holds under 500,000 distinct CDR3 sequences, with approximately 14% as singletons. Study results and caveats: Twins shared beta out-of-frame sequences in excess, but this excess was weaker.

Separately, the same data were catalogued under a study of yellow fever vaccine responses in identical twins.

Source material: CD4+ T cells sorted from blood. This clonotype was obtained from a woman between 18 and 29 years old in good health.

The CDR3 loop reads CSAQSAGTYEQYF. The CDR3 DNA reads as TGCAGTGCCCAATCGGCGGGGACCTACGAGCAGTACTTC. The rearrangement uses TRBV20-1 and TRBJ2-7; D perhaps matches TRBD2 (6 bases). V lost 6 bases and J lost 2, with 14 bases in between. This CDR3 contains 13 residues. The germline V gene encodes CDR1 DFQATT and CDR2 SNEGSKA (reference sequence).